These T cell receptor beta chains were read from a single sample in a study of regulatory T cells in long-lasting Graves disease. TCRdb re-called the multiplex PCR reads through MiXCR, storing one row per CDR3 protein. The top ten hold 26% of the sample, which has about 420,000 distinct CDR3 sequences, about a quarter seen once. The sample here was peripheral blood mononuclear cells (PBMCs), taken when the disease was refractory, from a patient treated with antithyroid drugs. The receptors shown here come from a female donor with Graves disease. CDR3s include the opening cysteine and the closing phenylalanine or tryptophan. The order of the fields is CDR3 DNA, CDR3 protein, CDR3 length, clone size, V gene, D gene, J gene. D genes are given only for firm matches. For some rows the clone size is stated as once, few or many, or as a class when expanded; others skip it.

TGTGCCAGCCTTCAGACAGAGAACACTGAAGCTTTCTTT CASLQTENTEAFF 13 many TRBV28 - TRBJ1-1
TGTGCCAGTAGCGGGAGCAGGTACGAGCAGTACTTC CASSGSRYEQYF 12 once TRBV19 - TRBJ2-7
TGTGCCAGCAGTGACTTACCTCTAGCCAAAAACATTCAGTACTTC CASSDLPLAKNIQYF 15 many TRBV2 - TRBJ2-4
TGTGCCAGCAGCCAAGTGGGGGGGGGCGACGCTGAAGCTTTCTTT CASSQVGGGDAEAFF 15 few TRBV3-1 - TRBJ1-1
TGTGCCAGTACCTTCTGGGGCAGGGGCGACACTGAAGCTTTCTTT CASTFWGRGDTEAFF 15 - TRBV19 - TRBJ1-1
TGTGCCAGCAGCATGACTAGCGGGAGCTCTGGGGCCAACGTCCTGACTTTC CASSMTSGSSGANVLTF 17 - TRBV7-2 TRBD2 TRBJ2-6
TGTGCCAGCAGCTTAGATCCTTGGCCCGGGGAGCTGTTTTTT CASSLDPWPGELFF 14 few TRBV11-3 - TRBJ2-2
TGTGCCAGCGGGCTAGGACTAACCACCGGGGAGCTGTTTTTT CASGLGLTTGELFF 14 - TRBV6-1 - TRBJ2-2
TGCGCCAGCAGTGAGGAAGCCAAAAACATTCAGTACTTC CASSEEAKNIQYF 13 - TRBV10-2 - TRBJ2-4
TGTGCCAGCAGTTCGCTTCCCGGGGTACAGGGGATGTACTACGAGCAGTACTTC CASSSLPGVQGMYYEQYF 18 many TRBV28 TRBD1 TRBJ2-7
TGTGCCAGCAGTATAACAGGGGGAACCTCTGGGGCCAACGTCCTGACTTTC CASSITGGTSGANVLTF 17 - TRBV6-1 TRBD1 TRBJ2-6
TGTGCCAGCAGTCCCCTGGGACAAGCCAATCAGCCCCAGCATTTT CASSPLGQANQPQHF 15 - TRBV6-1 - TRBJ1-5
TGCAGTGCCACGGGACGGCCCTATAGGGGCTACACCTTC CSATGRPYRGYTF 13 few TRBV20-1 - TRBJ1-2
TGCAGCGTTGAAGGTGCGGGGGTAGGAGGCTACACCTTC CSVEGAGVGGYTF 13 - TRBV29-1 - TRBJ1-2
TGTGCCAGCTCACCCAGGGGGCGCGGTGAGGTCTACGAGCAGTACTTC CASSPRGRGEVYEQYF 16 few TRBV18 TRBD1 TRBJ2-7
TGTGCCAGCAGCTCCGGGACAGGGAGGACCCAGTACTTC CASSSGTGRTQYF 13 few TRBV5-6 TRBD1 TRBJ2-5
TGTGCCAGCAGCGTAGGAGAGGGGGACAGCTACACCTTC CASSVGEGDSYTF 13 - TRBV9 - TRBJ1-2
TGTGCCAGCAGTTCCGTACGGGACAGCTTAGCCAAAAACATTCAGTACTTC CASSSVRDSLAKNIQYF 17 - TRBV6-2/TRBV6-3 TRBD1 TRBJ2-4
TGTGCCAGGGGAGTTCCTGGACAGCCCCAGCATTTT CARGVPGQPQHF 12 many TRBV2 - TRBJ1-5
TGTGCCAGCAGTGAAACAGCTTGGGAGACCCAGTACTTC CASSETAWETQYF 13 many TRBV2 - TRBJ2-5
TGCGCCAGCAGCAGAGGGATCCTCCAGCGGGGAGCCTACCAGTACTTC CASSRGILQRGAYQYF 16 few TRBV5-1 TRBD2 TRBJ2-5
TGTGCCAGCAGTCAGAAGGGACAGGGATCACCCCTCCACTTT CASSQKGQGSPLHF 14 many TRBV5-5 TRBD1 TRBJ1-6
TGTGCCAGCAGTTACCTCGGGGCAGATAATTCACCCCTCCACTTT CASSYLGADNSPLHF 15 - TRBV6-9 - TRBJ1-6
TGTGCCAGCAGCTGGCCCCATGGACAGGGCCTAACGAACACTGAAGCTTTCTTT CASSWPHGQGLTNTEAFF 18 - TRBV5-5 TRBD1 TRBJ1-1
TGTGCCAGCAGTGAGCGGGAGAAGTTCGGCTACGAGCAGTACTTC CASSEREKFGYEQYF 15 many TRBV6-1 TRBD2 TRBJ2-7
TGCAGTGCTTCAGGACTAGCGGGAGGTCGGAGCTCCTACGAGCAGTACTTC CSASGLAGGRSSYEQYF 17 - TRBV20-1 TRBD2 TRBJ2-7
TGTGCCAGCAGTTTTCGGGGCGATCGGCCCCAGCATTTT CASSFRGDRPQHF 13 - TRBV28 - TRBJ1-5
TGTGCCAGCAGCTCCAGACTAGCGGGAGTGTCCTACAATGAGCAGTTCTTC CASSSRLAGVSYNEQFF 17 - TRBV7-9 TRBD2 TRBJ2-1
TGCGCCAGCAACCGAGCGGGAGTGTCGGAGACCCAGTACTTC CASNRAGVSETQYF 14 few TRBV5-1 TRBD2 TRBJ2-5
TGTGCCAGTAGTACCCGGAGAGGTTGGGCTGAAGCTTTCTTT CASSTRRGWAEAFF 14 - TRBV19 - TRBJ1-1
TGTGCCACCAGTGAGAGCGGGGTGGGTCGGGAGACCCAGTACTTC CATSESGVGRETQYF 15 many TRBV24-1 TRBD2 TRBJ2-5
TGTGCCAGTAGGGCGACCGCAGGGGCGAACACTGAAGCTTTCTTT CASRATAGANTEAFF 15 - TRBV19 - TRBJ1-1
TGCAGTGCTAGCTTGGGGCAGGTTGGAAACACCATATATTTT CSASLGQVGNTIYF 14 few TRBV20-1 - TRBJ1-3
TGCGCCAGCAGCCAAGATTTCGAGACCCAGTACTTC CASSQDFETQYF 12 many TRBV4-1 - TRBJ2-5
TGTGCCAGCAGCTTAGAAGTTCAAACCTATGGCTACACCTTC CASSLEVQTYGYTF 14 many TRBV7-9 - TRBJ1-2
TGCGCCAGCTCCCCGGTCGGGCAGGCGGGCGGGGAGCTGTTTTTT CASSPVGQAGGELFF 15 many TRBV5-1 - TRBJ2-2
TGTGCCAGTAGTATAGAGCGACAACCAAACACTGAAGCTTTCTTT CASSIERQPNTEAFF 15 - TRBV19 - TRBJ1-1
TGTGCCAGCAGTGGAGTACGGCTCCAAGAGACCCAGTACTTC CASSGVRLQETQYF 14 - TRBV7-9 - TRBJ2-5
TGTGCCAGCAGCCAGACTAGAGGGGACTACGAGCAGTACTTC CASSQTRGDYEQYF 14 - TRBV7-8 - TRBJ2-7
TGCGCCAGCAGCTTGGATTCGGCTAGCGGCACAGATACGCAGTATTTT CASSLDSASGTDTQYF 16 - TRBV5-1 - TRBJ2-3
TGTGCCATCAGTGACGATGGCGGACAAGAGACCCAGTACTTC CAISDDGGQETQYF 14 many TRBV10-3 - TRBJ2-5
TGTGCCAGCAGACCCAGGGAGGGGTACTCTGGGGCCAACGTCCTGACTTTC CASRPREGYSGANVLTF 17 - TRBV6-1 TRBD2 TRBJ2-6
TGTGCCAGCAGTACTACAGGGTACGCTGGCTACACCTTC CASSTTGYAGYTF 13 many TRBV28 - TRBJ1-2
TGCAGTGCGATAACAGGGGAGGGGCTCACAGATACGCAGTATTTT CSAITGEGLTDTQYF 15 - TRBV20-1 - TRBJ2-3
TGTGCCAGCAGTTTCGGGACTAGCGAGGCCTACGAGCAGTACTTC CASSFGTSEAYEQYF 15 few TRBV7-9 TRBD2 TRBJ2-7
TGCGCCAGCAGCCCGTTCGACGGGACCTACGAGCAGTACTTC CASSPFDGTYEQYF 14 - TRBV4-1 - TRBJ2-7
TGTGCCAGCAGCCGAGCCACGGCAGGTGAAGCTTTCTTT CASSRATAGEAFF 13 - TRBV3-1 - TRBJ1-1
TGCAGTGCTAGAGATTGGTCGGACTCTCTCTATGGCTACACCTTC CSARDWSDSLYGYTF 15 - TRBV20-1 - TRBJ1-2
TGTGCCAGCAACCTTTGGGGGGCGGGAGAGCAGTACTTC CASNLWGAGEQYF 13 many TRBV28 - TRBJ2-7
TGTGCCAGCAGTTGGGGACTAGCGCCCTCCTACGAGCAGTACTTC CASSWGLAPSYEQYF 15 - TRBV27 TRBD2 TRBJ2-7
TGCAGCGTTGAAGATGCCAGGGCAGCCCAAGAGACCCAGTACTTC CSVEDARAAQETQYF 15 many TRBV29-1 - TRBJ2-5
TGTGCCTCCCTAAATGACCCGAGGTCGGACGAGCAGTACTTC CASLNDPRSDEQYF 14 few TRBV30 - TRBJ2-7
TGTGCCAGCAGTCCCGCGGACACGGCGGGCACCGGGGAGCTGTTTTTT CASSPADTAGTGELFF 16 many TRBV28 - TRBJ2-2
TGTGCCTGGAGTACCGGGGGGGGGGTTGGAAACACCATATATTTT CAWSTGGGVGNTIYF 15 few TRBV30 - TRBJ1-3
TGTGCCAGTAATCGGGACCACAAGAGTGGAAACACCATATATTTT CASNRDHKSGNTIYF 15 - TRBV19 - TRBJ1-3
TGTGCCAGCAGCTTGGTTGGTAGTGGGGATACGCAGTATTTT CASSLVGSGDTQYF 14 few TRBV5-4 - TRBJ2-3
TGTGCCGGGGACTTGAACACTGAAGCTTTCTTT CAGDLNTEAFF 11 many TRBV30 - TRBJ1-1
TGTGCCACCAGCATAGGGACAGGGCATCAGCCCCAGCATTTT CATSIGTGHQPQHF 14 many TRBV15 TRBD1 TRBJ1-5
TGTGCCAGCAGTGCTTCACCGGGACAGGGTAGCACTGAAGCTTTCTTT CASSASPGQGSTEAFF 16 many TRBV27 TRBD1 TRBJ1-1
TGTGCCAGTACAGGGGCGTCCCAGCATTTT CASTGASQHF 10 few TRBV19 - TRBJ1-5